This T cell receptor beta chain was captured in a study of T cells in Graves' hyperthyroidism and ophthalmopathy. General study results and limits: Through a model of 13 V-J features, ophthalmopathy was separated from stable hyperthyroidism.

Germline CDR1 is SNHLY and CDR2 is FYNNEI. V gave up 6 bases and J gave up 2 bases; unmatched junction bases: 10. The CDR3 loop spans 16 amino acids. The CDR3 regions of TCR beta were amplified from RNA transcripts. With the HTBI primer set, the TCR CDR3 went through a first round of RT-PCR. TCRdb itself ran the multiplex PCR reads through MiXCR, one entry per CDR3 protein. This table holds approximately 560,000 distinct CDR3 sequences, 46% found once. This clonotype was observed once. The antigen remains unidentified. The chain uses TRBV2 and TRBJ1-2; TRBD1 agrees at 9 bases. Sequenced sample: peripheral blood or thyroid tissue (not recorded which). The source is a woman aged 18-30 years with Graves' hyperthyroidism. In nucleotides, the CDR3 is TGTGCCAGCAGGGAAATGGACAGGGGTACGAACTATGGCTACACCTTC. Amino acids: CASREMDRGTNYGYTF.